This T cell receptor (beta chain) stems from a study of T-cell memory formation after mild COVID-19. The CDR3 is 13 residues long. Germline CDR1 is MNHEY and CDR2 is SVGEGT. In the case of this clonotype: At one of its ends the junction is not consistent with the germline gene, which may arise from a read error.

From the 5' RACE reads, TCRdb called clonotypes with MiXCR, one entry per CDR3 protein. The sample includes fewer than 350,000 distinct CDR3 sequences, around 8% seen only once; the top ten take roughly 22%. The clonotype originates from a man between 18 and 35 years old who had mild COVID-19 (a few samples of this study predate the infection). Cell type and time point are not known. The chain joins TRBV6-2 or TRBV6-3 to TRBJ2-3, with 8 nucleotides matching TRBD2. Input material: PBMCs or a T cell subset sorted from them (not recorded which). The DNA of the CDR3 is TGTGCCAGCTCCTCTTCCTCGGGGGGGGCGCTTGATTTT. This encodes CASSSSSGGALDF.